This T cell receptor beta chain was observed in a study of T cell repertoires in cytomegalovirus infection. TCRdb passed the reads through MiXCR, listing each CDR3 protein once. The sample carries some 220,000 distinct CDR3 sequences, around 6.4% recorded once. CDR1 is SGHTA and CDR2 is FQGNSA in the germline V gene. The V gene end was trimmed by 5 bases and the J gene end by 4 bases; junction bases not matched to a gene: 9. The CDR3 consists of 16 residues. The sample holds many counts of this clonotype. The sequence was collected from a human donor in good health (CMV status not recorded). Some clones in this sample may be carry-over from other donors' samples. The sample taken for sequencing was PBMCs. This chain joins TRBV7-2 and TRBJ2-5, with 11 bases matching TRBD1. The CDR3 here is CASSRRPGTGGETQYF. The CDR3 DNA is TGTGCCAGCAGCCGGAGGCCCGGGACAGGGGGAGAGACCCAGTACTTC.